This TCR beta chain was recovered during a study of blood T cell repertoires in COVID-19. Study overall: The origin of the acute and convalescent COVID-19 samples was the United States, Italy and Spain. PBMCs, B-cell-depleted T cells, or T cells were the source of the cDNA or gDNA that made up the material.

Original handling: How many nucleated cells were present was estimated from reference gene primer amplification. Here immunoSEQ multiplex PCR was the method, and the copy in TCRdb shows in-frame clones only, minus some. The V and J calls and clone size are taken from that table; D and trimming were inferred from the DNA. The data contain 100,000 to 150,000 clones, around 83% of them seen just once; the ten biggest clones take up 12%. This CDR3 is 16 amino acids long. Germline CDR1 LGHDT, CDR2 YNNKEL (reference sequence). J was trimmed by 9 bases and V by 4 bases; bases with no gene match: 11. The chain is built from TRBV3-1 (or the pseudogene TRBV3-2) and TRBJ2-1; 11 positions match TRBD2. The receptor was isolated from a man aged 60 to 75 with acute or convalescent COVID-19. Sequenced: peripheral blood. CDR3 sequence (DNA): TGTGCCAGCAGCCCCTCTAGCGGGGGGCCTGTGTTTGAGCAGTTCTTC. This codes for CASSPSSGGPVFEQFF.